Listed below are T cell receptor beta chains from one sample, sequenced in a study of OX40 agonist ivuxolimab in advanced cancers. TCRdb's copy holds only in-frame clones and misses some; the assay was immunoSEQ multiplex PCR. The table lists 14,000 or so clones, approximately 77% of them singletons. The material was CD4+ or CD8+ T cells sorted from blood, obtained in a trial of the OX40 agonist ivuxolimab. The origin of the receptors is an adult with an advanced solid tumor such as melanoma, head and neck, liver or kidney cancer. Both conserved end residues are part of each CDR3. The D gene is left open where the match is weak. For some rows the clone size is stated as once, few or many, or as a class when expanded; others skip it.

>TRBV6-5|.|TRBJ1-1|13|.
CASSYGPGTEAFF
TGTGCCAGCAGTTACGGACCCGGCACTGAAGCTTTCTTT
>TRBV9|.|TRBJ2-1|15|.
CASSVDPGEWNEQFF
TGTGCCAGCAGCGTAGACCCCGGGGAGTGGAATGAGCAGTTCTTC
>TRBV6-5|once|TRBJ1-2|12|TRBD1
CASSWDSYGYTF
TGTGCCAGCAGTTGGGACAGCTACGGCTACACCTTC
>TRBV13|.|TRBJ2-2|16|TRBD2
CASSSGLASYTGELFF
TGTGCCAGCAGCTCCGGACTAGCGAGTTACACCGGGGAGCTGTTTTTT
>TRBV5-6|.|TRBJ2-3|15|.
CASSPIRDKQDTQYF
TGTGCCAGCAGCCCGATCCGGGACAAACAAGATACGCAGTATTTT
>TRBV7-9|.|TRBJ2-7|12|.
CASSIGTYEQYF
TGTGCCAGCAGCATAGGGACCTACGAGCAGTACTTC
>TRBV4-3|.|TRBJ1-2|14|.
CASSQAPDYYGYTF
TGCGCCAGCAGCCAAGCACCTGACTACTATGGCTACACCTTC
>TRBV5-6|.|TRBJ2-7|14|.
CASSHKGGPYEQYF
TGTGCCAGCAGCCACAAAGGTGGACCCTACGAGCAGTACTTC
>TRBV19|few|TRBJ1-1|12|.
CASSFGTPEAFF
TGTGCCAGTAGTTTCGGGACACCTGAAGCTTTCTTT
>TRBV28|.|TRBJ2-3|15|TRBD1
CASSLWQGATDTQYF
TGTGCCAGCAGTTTATGGCAGGGGGCCACAGATACGCAGTATTTT
>TRBV9|few|TRBJ1-5|12|.
CASGGSNQPQHF
TGTGCCAGCGGCGGCAGCAATCAGCCCCAGCATTTT
>TRBV7-9|.|TRBJ2-7|15|TRBD1
CASSQGQGQYYEQYF
TGTGCCAGCAGCCAGGGACAGGGGCAGTACTACGAGCAGTACTTC
>TRBV6-5|.|TRBJ2-7|13|.
CASSYSYTYEQYF
TGTGCCAGCAGTTATTCGTACACCTACGAGCAGTACTTC
>TRBV7-8|once|TRBJ1-5|16|TRBD1
CASSLEGQGNYQPQHF
TGTGCCAGCAGCTTGGAGGGACAGGGGAACTATCAGCCCCAGCATTTT
>TRBV5-4|.|TRBJ1-2|15|.
CASSLPGQLLYGYTF
TGTGCCAGCAGCTTGCCTGGACAGTTACTTTATGGCTACACCTTC
>TRBV5-6|.|TRBJ2-1|15|.
CASSLESGSAREQFF
TGTGCCAGCAGCTTGGAGTCCGGGTCCGCAAGGGAGCAGTTCTTC
>TRBV14|.|TRBJ2-7|20|TRBD1
CASSHPVRDRDLFSSYEQYF
TGTGCCAGCAGCCATCCTGTCCGGGACAGGGACCTATTTAGCTCCTACGAGCAGTACTTC
>TRBV10-2|.|TRBJ2-7|15|.
CASSSTKGVSYEQYF
TGCGCCAGCAGTTCCACCAAAGGGGTTTCCTACGAGCAGTACTTC
>TRBV15|.|TRBJ1-3|17|.
CATSGEGPAEPGNTIYF
TGTGCCACCAGCGGGGAAGGGCCAGCCGAGCCAGGAAACACCATATATTTT
>TRBV25-1|.|TRBJ2-7|13|.
CASSESAAYEQYF
TGTGCCAGCAGTGAATCGGCAGCCTACGAGCAGTACTTC
>TRBV27|.|TRBJ1-5|14|.
CASSFLDSNQPQHF
TGTGCCAGCAGTTTCCTAGATAGCAATCAGCCCCAGCATTTT
>TRBV28|.|TRBJ1-2|15|.
CASSLYGTEPSGYTF
TGTGCCAGCAGTTTGTACGGGACCGAGCCGTCGGGCTACACCTTC
>TRBV6-4|.|TRBJ1-2|12|.
CASSDRGYGYTF
TGTGCCAGCAGTGACAGGGGCTATGGCTACACCTTC
>TRBV6-5|.|TRBJ1-5|13|TRBD1
CASRDRVNQPQHF
TGTGCCAGCCGGGACAGGGTCAATCAGCCCCAGCATTTT
>TRBV6-5|once|TRBJ2-3|13|.
CASSYSSAHPQYF
TGTGCCAGCAGTTACTCCTCCGCACATCCGCAGTATTTT
>TRBV27|.|TRBJ1-1|13|.
CASSLGQRTEAFF
TGTGCCAGCAGTTTAGGGCAACGCACTGAAGCTTTCTTT
>TRBV27|.|TRBJ2-1|16|.
CASSLSDLNSYNEQFF
TGTGCCAGCAGTTTATCCGACTTAAACTCCTACAATGAGCAGTTCTTC
>TRBV19|once|TRBJ1-1|14|.
CASSISGSSTEAFF
TGTGCCAGTAGTATCTCCGGTAGCTCCACTGAAGCTTTCTTT
>TRBV7-9|.|TRBJ2-7|13|TRBD1
CASRGDRDHQQYF
TGTGCCAGCAGGGGAGACAGGGACCATCAGCAGTACTTC
>TRBV4-1|medium-sized|TRBJ2-1|13|.
CASSQTDYNEQFF
TGCGCCAGCAGCCAAACTGACTACAATGAGCAGTTCTTC
>TRBV2|.|TRBJ1-1|16|.
CASSEGGYKIDTEAFF
TGTGCCAGCAGTGAAGGGGGTTACAAAATAGACACTGAAGCTTTCTTT
>TRBV21-1|.|TRBJ1-5|12|.
CASPGGNQPQHF
TGTGCCAGCCCGGGTGGCAATCAGCCCCAGCATTTT
>TRBV25-1|.|TRBJ1-3|14|.
CASSAGSSGNTIYF
TGTGCCAGCAGTGCAGGCAGCTCTGGAAACACCATATATTTT
>TRBV6-5|.|TRBJ2-3|16|.
CASSYSELGLTDTQYF
TGTGCCAGCAGTTACTCGGAGCTGGGACTCACAGATACGCAGTATTTT
>TRBV19|few|TRBJ2-2|15|.
CASSSRSANTGELFF
TGTGCCAGTAGTTCTCGATCCGCGAACACCGGGGAGCTGTTTTTT
>TRBV7-9|.|TRBJ2-3|15|.
CASSHPREGTDTQYF
TGTGCCAGCAGCCACCCGCGAGAGGGCACAGATACGCAGTATTTT
>TRBV7-8|.|TRBJ1-2|16|.
CASSLGPGTSNYGYTF
TGTGCCAGCAGCTTAGGTCCCGGGACCTCTAACTATGGCTACACCTTC
>TRBV2|.|TRBJ1-4|15|.
CASSGQNRANEKLFF
TGTGCCAGCAGTGGTCAAAACAGGGCCAACGAAAAACTGTTTTTT
>TRBV5-6|medium-sized|TRBJ1-2|13|.
CASSLGTVYGYTF
TGTGCCAGCAGCTTGGGGACAGTCTATGGCTACACCTTC
>TRBV7-9|.|TRBJ2-3|15|.
CASSLAGVAGDTQYF
TGTGCCAGCAGCTTAGCGGGAGTGGCCGGAGATACGCAGTATTTT
>TRBV4-3|.|TRBJ1-1|14|.
CASSQDQLFAEAFF
TGCGCCAGCAGCCAAGACCAACTGTTCGCTGAAGCTTTCTTT
>TRBV6-5|.|TRBJ1-5|14|.
CASSGGDPGEPQHF
TGTGCCAGCAGTGGCGGGGACCCGGGGGAGCCCCAGCATTTT
>TRBV11-3|.|TRBJ2-1|15|TRBD1
CASSPGTASYNEQFF
TGTGCCAGCAGCCCTGGGACAGCGTCCTACAATGAGCAGTTCTTC
>TRBV19|.|TRBJ1-5|16|.
CASQVGTPGGDQPQHF
TGTGCCAGCCAAGTCGGGACACCCGGAGGCGATCAGCCCCAGCATTTT
>TRBV6-5|.|TRBJ1-2|14|.
CASSTLGLIYGYTF
TGTGCCAGCAGCACCCTGGGACTGATCTATGGCTACACCTTC
>TRBV19|.|TRBJ1-2|14|.
CASSIGNQGDGYTF
TGTGCCAGTAGTATAGGCAATCAGGGAGACGGCTACACCTTC
>TRBV4-1|.|TRBJ1-1|13|TRBD1
CASSQGGQGTSFF
TGCGCCAGCAGCCAAGGGGGACAGGGGACGTCTTTCTTT
>TRBV27|.|TRBJ2-7|15|TRBD1
CASSFSGTGAYEQYF
TGTGCCAGCAGCTTTAGTGGGACAGGGGCCTACGAGCAGTACTTC
>TRBV19|.|TRBJ1-1|13|.
CASSPTVNTEAFF
TGTGCCAGTAGTCCGACGGTGAACACTGAAGCTTTCTTT
>TRBV11-2|.|TRBJ2-7|15|.
CASSLDYTAVGEQYF
TGTGCCAGCAGCTTAGATTATACAGCCGTGGGGGAGCAGTACTTC